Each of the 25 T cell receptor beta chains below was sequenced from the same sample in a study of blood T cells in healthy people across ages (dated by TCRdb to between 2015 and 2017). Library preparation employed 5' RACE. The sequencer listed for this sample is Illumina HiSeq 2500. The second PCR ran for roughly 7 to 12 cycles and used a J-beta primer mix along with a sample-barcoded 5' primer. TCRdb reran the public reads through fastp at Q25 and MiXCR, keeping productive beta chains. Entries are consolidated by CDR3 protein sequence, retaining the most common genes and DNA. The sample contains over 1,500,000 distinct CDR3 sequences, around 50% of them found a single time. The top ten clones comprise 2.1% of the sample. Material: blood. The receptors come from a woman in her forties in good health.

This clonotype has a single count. The chain's CDR3 is CSAAGTAYNEQFF. For the CDR3, the DNA is TGCAGTGCTGCGGGGACAGCTTACAATGAGCAGTTCTTC. The chain has TRBV20-1 and TRBJ2-1; TRBD1 might be the D (7 bases). Looked up from germline, CDR1 is DFQATT and CDR2 is SNEGSKA (reference sequence). The germline V and J ends were trimmed by 5 bases and 4 bases, with 12 bases remaining between them. This CDR3 spans 13 amino acids.

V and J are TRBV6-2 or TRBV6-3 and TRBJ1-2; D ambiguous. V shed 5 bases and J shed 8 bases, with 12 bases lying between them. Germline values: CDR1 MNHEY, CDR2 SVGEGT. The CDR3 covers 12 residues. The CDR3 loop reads CASSRAPQGYTF. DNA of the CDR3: TGTGCCAGCAGTCGAGCCCCGCAGGGCTACACCTTC.

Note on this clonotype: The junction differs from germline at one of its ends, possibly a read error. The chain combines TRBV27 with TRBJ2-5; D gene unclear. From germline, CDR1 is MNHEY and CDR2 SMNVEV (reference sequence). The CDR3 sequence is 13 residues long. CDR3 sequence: CASSLSHGGTQYF. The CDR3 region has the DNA TGTGCCAGCAGTCTATCCCATGGCGGGACCCAGTACTTC.

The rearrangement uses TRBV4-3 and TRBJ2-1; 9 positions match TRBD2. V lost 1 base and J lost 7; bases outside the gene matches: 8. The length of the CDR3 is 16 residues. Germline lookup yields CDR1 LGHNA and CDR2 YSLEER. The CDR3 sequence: CASSQGRGGPNNEQFF. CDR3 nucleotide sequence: TGCGCCAGCAGCCAAGGGCGGGGGGGGCCGAATAATGAGCAGTTCTTC.

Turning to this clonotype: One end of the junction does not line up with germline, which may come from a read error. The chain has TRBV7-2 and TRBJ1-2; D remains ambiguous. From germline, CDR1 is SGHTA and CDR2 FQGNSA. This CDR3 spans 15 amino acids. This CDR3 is CASSPLGNANYGYTF. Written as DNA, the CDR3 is TGTGCCAGCAGCCCACTAGGGAACGCTAACTACGGCTACACCTTC.

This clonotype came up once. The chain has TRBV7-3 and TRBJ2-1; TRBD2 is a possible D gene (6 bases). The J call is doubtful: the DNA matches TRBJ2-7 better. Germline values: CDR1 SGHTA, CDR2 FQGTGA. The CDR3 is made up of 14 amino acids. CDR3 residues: CASSQAGTYNEQYF. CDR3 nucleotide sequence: TGTGCCAGCAGTCAGGCCGGGACTTACAATGAGCAGTACTTC.

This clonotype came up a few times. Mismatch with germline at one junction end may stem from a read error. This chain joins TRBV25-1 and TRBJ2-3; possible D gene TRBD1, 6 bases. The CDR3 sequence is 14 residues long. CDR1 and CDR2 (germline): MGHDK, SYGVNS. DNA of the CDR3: TGTGTCAGCAACCGAGCAGGGGCAGCAGATACGCAGTATTTT. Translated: CVSNRAGAADTQYF.

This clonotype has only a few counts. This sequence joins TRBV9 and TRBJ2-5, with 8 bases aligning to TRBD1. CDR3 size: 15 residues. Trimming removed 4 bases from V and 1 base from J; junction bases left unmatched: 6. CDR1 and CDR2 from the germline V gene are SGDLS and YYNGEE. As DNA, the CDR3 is TGTGCCAGCAGCACCGGACAGGGATCCCAAGAGACCCAGTACTTC. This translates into CASSTGQGSQETQYF.

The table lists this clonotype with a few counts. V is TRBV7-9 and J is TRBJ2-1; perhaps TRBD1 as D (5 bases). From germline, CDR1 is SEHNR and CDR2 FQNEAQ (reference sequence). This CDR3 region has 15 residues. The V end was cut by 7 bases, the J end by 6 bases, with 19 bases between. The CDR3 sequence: CASTPDSALPNEQFF. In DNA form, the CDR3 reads TGTGCCAGCACTCCTGACAGTGCCCTACCCAATGAGCAGTTCTTC.

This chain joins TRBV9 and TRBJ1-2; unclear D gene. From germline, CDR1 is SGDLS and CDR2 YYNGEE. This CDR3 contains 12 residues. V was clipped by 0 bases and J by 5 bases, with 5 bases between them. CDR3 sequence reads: CASSVEEYGYTF. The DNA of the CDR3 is TGTGCCAGCAGCGTAGAGGAGTATGGCTACACCTTC.

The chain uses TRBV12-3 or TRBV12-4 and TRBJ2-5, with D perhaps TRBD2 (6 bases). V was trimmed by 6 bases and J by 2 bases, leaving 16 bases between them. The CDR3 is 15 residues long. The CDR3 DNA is TGTGCCAGCAGATGGTCTGCGGGGCGGCAAGAGACCCAGTACTTC. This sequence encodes CASRWSAGRQETQYF.

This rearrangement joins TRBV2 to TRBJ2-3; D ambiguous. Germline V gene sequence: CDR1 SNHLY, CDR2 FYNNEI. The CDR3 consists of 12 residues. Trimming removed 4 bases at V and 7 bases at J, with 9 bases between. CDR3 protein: CASSGQGNTQYF. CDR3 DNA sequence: TGTGCCAGCAGTGGACAAGGGAATACGCAGTATTTT.

In DNA, the CDR3 is TGCAGTGCTAGAGATGGTGAAGGGGGCTCCTACAGTGAGCAGTACTTC. It encodes CSARDGEGGSYSEQYF. The chain couples TRBV20-1 to TRBJ2-5, with 7 bases aligning to TRBD1. Looked up from germline, CDR1 is DFQATT and CDR2 is SNEGSKA (reference sequence). CDR3 length equals 16 residues. J was trimmed by 11 bases and V by 0 bases; bases with no gene match: 18.

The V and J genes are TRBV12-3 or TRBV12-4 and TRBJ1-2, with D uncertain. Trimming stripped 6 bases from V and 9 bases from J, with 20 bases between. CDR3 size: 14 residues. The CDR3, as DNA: TGTGCCAGCAGCCTGACCCCGGGTGGGGTTAGCTACACCTTC. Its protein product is CASSLTPGGVSYTF.

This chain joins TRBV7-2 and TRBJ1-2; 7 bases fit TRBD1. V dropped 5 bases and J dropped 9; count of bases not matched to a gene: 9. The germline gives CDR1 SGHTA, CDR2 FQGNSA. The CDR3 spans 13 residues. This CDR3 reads CASSQPNRGSYTF. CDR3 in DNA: TGTGCCAGCAGCCAACCCAACAGGGGTAGCTACACCTTC. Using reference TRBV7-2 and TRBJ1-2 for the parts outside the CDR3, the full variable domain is GAGVSQSPSNKVTEKGKDVELRCDPISGHTALYWYRQSLGQGLEFLIYFQGNSAPDKSGLPSDRFSAERTGGSVSTLTIQRTQQEDSAVYLCASSQPNRGSYTFGSGTRLTVV.

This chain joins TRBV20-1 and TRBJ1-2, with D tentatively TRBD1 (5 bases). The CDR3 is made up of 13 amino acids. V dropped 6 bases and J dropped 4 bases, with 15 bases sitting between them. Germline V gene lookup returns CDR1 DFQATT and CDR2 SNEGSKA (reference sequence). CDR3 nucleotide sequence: TGCAGTGCCTCTACCGGGACTTCCTATGGCTACACCTTC. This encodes CSASTGTSYGYTF.

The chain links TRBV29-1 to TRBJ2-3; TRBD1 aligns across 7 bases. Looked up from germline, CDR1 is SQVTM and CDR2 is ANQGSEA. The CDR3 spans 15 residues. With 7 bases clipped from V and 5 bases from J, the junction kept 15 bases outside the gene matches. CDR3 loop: CSAIQGQPWGDTQYF. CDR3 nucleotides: TGCAGCGCGATCCAGGGACAGCCTTGGGGAGATACGCAGTATTTT.

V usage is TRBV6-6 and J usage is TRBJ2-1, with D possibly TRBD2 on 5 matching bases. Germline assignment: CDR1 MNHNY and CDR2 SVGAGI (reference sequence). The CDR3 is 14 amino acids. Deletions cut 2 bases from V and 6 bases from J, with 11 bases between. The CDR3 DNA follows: TGTGCCAGCAGTTACCTACAACTAGGCAATGAGCAGTTCTTC. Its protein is CASSYLQLGNEQFF.

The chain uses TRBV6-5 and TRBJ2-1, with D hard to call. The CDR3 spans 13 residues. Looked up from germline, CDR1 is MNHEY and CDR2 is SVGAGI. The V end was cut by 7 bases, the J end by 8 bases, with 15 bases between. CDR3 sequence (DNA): TGTGCCAGCAATCCTACCTATGAGGATGAGCAGTTCTTC. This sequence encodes CASNPTYEDEQFF.

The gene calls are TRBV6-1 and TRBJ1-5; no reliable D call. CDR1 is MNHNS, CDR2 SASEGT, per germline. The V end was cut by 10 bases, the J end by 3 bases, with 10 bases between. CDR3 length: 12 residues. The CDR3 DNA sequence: TGTGCCACCAATTTCGTCAATCAGCCCCAGCATTTT. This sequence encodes CATNFVNQPQHF.

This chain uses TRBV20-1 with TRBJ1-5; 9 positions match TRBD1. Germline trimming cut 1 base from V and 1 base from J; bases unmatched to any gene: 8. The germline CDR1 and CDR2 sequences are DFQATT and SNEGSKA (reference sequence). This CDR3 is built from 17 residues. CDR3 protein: CSARAEQGARSNQPQHF. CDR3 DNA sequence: TGCAGTGCTAGAGCGGAACAGGGGGCCCGAAGCAATCAGCCCCAGCATTTT.

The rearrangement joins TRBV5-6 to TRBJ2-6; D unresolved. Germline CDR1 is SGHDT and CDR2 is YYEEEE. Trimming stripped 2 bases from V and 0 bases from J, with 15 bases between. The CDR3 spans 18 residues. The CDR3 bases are TGTGCCAGCAGCTTAGTAGGGAAGACCCACTCTGGGGCCAACGTCCTGACTTTC. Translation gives CASSLVGKTHSGANVLTF.

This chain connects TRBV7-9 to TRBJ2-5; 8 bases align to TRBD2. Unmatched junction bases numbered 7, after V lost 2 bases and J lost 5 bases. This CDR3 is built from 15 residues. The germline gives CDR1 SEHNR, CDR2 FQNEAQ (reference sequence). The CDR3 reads CASSLHGGAGETQYF. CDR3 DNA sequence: TGTGCCAGCAGCTTACACGGGGGGGCCGGGGAGACCCAGTACTTC.

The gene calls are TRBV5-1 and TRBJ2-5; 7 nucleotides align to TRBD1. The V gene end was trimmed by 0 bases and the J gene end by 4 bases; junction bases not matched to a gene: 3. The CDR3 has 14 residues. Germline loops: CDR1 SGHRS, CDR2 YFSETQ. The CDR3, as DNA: TGCGCCAGCAGCTTGGTAGGGACAGCAGAGACCCAGTACTTC. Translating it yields CASSLVGTAETQYF. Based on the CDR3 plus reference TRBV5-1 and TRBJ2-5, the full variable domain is KAGVTQTPRYLIKTRGQQVTLSCSPISGHRSVSWYQQTPGQGLQFLFEYFSETQRNKGNFPGRFSGRQFSNSRSEMNVSTLELGDSALYLCASSLVGTAETQYFGPGTRLLVL.

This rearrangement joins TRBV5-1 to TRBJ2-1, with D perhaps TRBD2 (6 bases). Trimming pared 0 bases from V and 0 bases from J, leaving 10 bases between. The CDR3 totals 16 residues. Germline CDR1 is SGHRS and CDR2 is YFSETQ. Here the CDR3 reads CASSLGDLSSYNEQFF. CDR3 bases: TGCGCCAGCAGCTTGGGGGACTTGAGCTCCTACAATGAGCAGTTCTTC.